The sequence of this T cell receptor (beta chain) was determined in a study of shared clonotypes between healthy human individuals. Overall study findings and caveats: The study sampled only blood, and tissue repertoires likely differ.

Assay used: immunoSEQ multiplex PCR; TCRdb lists only in-frame clones, some missing. The table shows more than 2,000,000 clones, with around nine tenths occurring only once. Only Caucasian adults living in Nashville, Tennessee served as donors. Trimming left V 4 bases short and J 2 bases short, with 15 bases between. This CDR3 has 15 amino acids. Germline values: CDR1 LNHDA, CDR2 SQIVND (reference sequence). Worth noting for this clone: The antigen is undetermined.

Sequenced: naive CD4+ T cells sorted from blood. The subset here: CD45RA+ positively selected. The chain links TRBV19 to TRBJ2-7; D tentatively reads TRBD1 or TRBD2 (6 bases each). This receptor was identified in a man aged 18 to 35 in good health. The CDR3, as DNA: TGTGCCAGTAGTAACGGGGGACAAGTAGCCTACGAGCAGTACTTC. Its protein is CASSNGGQVAYEQYF.